The sequence of this T cell receptor beta chain was determined in a study of control samples from healthy donors and cancer patients. After removal of 6 bases from V and 1 base from J, the junction contained 6 bases not matched to a gene. Germline loops: CDR1 MNHEY, CDR2 SVGAGI. The CDR3 loop spans 15 amino acids. Clones were read by immunoSEQ multiplex PCR, and TCRdb kept only the in-frame ones, dropping some. The sample carries 150,000 to 200,000 clones, about nine tenths recorded once. The V and J genes are TRBV6-5 and TRBJ2-1, with TRBD1 matching over 7 bases. This clonotype was obtained from a woman in her twenties or thirties in good health. The sample was blood. The CDR3 here is CASRRRQGSYNEQFF. DNA for the CDR3: TGTGCCAGCAGACGGCGACAGGGATCCTACAATGAGCAGTTCTTC.